This T cell receptor beta chain emerged from a study of blood T cell repertoires in COVID-19. Whole-study context: From T cells, B-cell-depleted T cells, or PBMCs came the material, which was cDNA or gDNA.

Only in-frame clones appear in the TCRdb table, and some are missing; sequencing was by immunoSEQ multiplex PCR. The repertoire includes tens of thousands of clones, more than 85% of them detected once, and 4.5% to 5.5% sits in the top ten. The CDR3 is 18 amino acids. V was clipped by 0 bases and J by 6 bases; unmatched bases: 13. Germline loops: CDR1 SGHTA, CDR2 FQGTGA. The chain recombines TRBV7-3 with TRBJ2-1; 8 nucleotides align to TRBD1. The TCR was taken from a man at least 80 years old in a cohort sampled during active COVID-19. Sequencing input: peripheral blood. CDR3 residues: CASSLTPVSDRVGNEQFF. In DNA form, the CDR3 reads TGTGCCAGCAGCTTAACACCGGTGTCGGACAGGGTGGGCAATGAGCAGTTCTTC.